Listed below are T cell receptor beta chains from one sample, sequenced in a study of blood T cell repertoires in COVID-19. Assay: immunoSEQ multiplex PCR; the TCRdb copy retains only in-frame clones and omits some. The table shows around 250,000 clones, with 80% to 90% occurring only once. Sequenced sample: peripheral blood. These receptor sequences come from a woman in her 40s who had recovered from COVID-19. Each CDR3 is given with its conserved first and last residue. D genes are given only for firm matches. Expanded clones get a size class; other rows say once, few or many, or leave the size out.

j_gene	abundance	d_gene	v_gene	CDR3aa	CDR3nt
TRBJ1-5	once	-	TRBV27	CASSLYGGLSNQPQHF	TGTGCCAGCAGTTTATACGGGGGGCTAAGCAATCAGCCCCAGCATTTT
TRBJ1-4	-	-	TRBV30	CAWSSRGHRTNEKLFF	TGTGCCTGGAGTTCTAGGGGACACAGAACTAATGAAAAACTGTTTTTT
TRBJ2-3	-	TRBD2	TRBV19	CASSIEGGNEKDTQYF	TGTGCCAGTAGTATAGAGGGGGGGAATGAGAAAGATACGCAGTATTTT
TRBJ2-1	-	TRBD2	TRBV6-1	CASSERLAGLIEQFF	TGTGCCAGCAGTGAACGACTAGCGGGGTTAATTGAGCAGTTCTTC
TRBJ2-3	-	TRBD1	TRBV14	CASSQDWTGSGFGTDTQYF	TGTGCCAGCAGCCAAGATTGGACAGGGTCAGGATTCGGCACAGATACGCAGTATTTT
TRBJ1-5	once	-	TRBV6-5	CASSYSDSAGQPQHF	TGTGCCAGCAGTTACTCGGACAGTGCTGGGCAGCCCCAGCATTTT
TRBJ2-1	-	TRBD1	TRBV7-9	CASSFTGQSNEQFF	TGTGCCAGCAGCTTCACGGGACAGTCGAATGAGCAGTTCTTC
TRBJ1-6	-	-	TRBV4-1	CASSQETGPTTPLHF	TGCGCCAGCAGCCAAGAGACAGGTCCAACTACCCCCCTCCACTTT
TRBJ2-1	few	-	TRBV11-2	CASSLRDIRENEQFF	TGTGCCAGCAGCCTCAGGGACATACGGGAAAATGAGCAGTTCTTC
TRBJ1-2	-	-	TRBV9	CASSVSDVGGYTF	TGTGCCAGCAGCGTATCAGACGTGGGGGGGTACACCTTC
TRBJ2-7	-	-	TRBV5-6	CASSLGQRRSYEQYF	TGTGCCAGCAGCTTGGGGCAGCGCCGCTCCTACGAGCAGTACTTC
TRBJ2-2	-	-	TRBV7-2	CASSPRSQRRNTGELFF	TGTGCCAGCAGCCCCCGCTCGCAGCGGCGGAACACCGGGGAGCTGTTTTTT